The 23 T cell receptor beta chains below come from one sample, sequenced in a study of blood T cell repertoires in COVID-19. Libraries were prepared by immunoSEQ multiplex PCR; TCRdb keeps only in-frame clonotypes and omits some of them. Seen here are about 140,000 clones, almost 85% observed once, and the top ten hold about 5.5%. Sequencing input: PBMCs or T cells enriched from blood (not recorded which). These receptors came from a man aged 35-49 years with acute COVID-19.

The genes are TRBV4-1 and TRBJ1-6; 7 positions agree with TRBD1. The junction had 6 bases not matched to a gene; V was cut back by 4 bases and J by 9 bases. Germline CDR1 MGHRA, CDR2 YSYEKL. The CDR3 runs to 14 residues. In nucleotides, the CDR3 is TGCGCCAGCAGCCGAACAGGGGTAGGTTCACCCCTCCACTTT. This sequence encodes CASSRTGVGSPLHF.

This chain uses TRBV18 with TRBJ2-1, with D maybe TRBD2 (6 bases). This CDR3 region has 18 residues. Between the trimmed V and J ends, which lost 1 base and 7 bases, there was a span of 23 bases. Germline loops: CDR1 KGHSH, CDR2 LQKENI. The CDR3 loop is CASSPLAPVTGVENEQFF. DNA of the CDR3: TGTGCCAGCTCACCACTCGCCCCCGTAACGGGAGTAGAGAATGAGCAGTTCTTC. The full variable domain, with the rest looked up from reference TRBV18 and TRBJ2-1, is NAGVMQNPRHLVRRRGQEARLRCSPMKGHSHVYWYRQLPEEGLKFMVYLQKENIIDESGMPKERFSAEFPKEGPSILRIQQVVRGDSAAYFCASSPLAPVTGVENEQFFGPGTRLTVL.

The chain recombines TRBV6-2 or TRBV6-3 with TRBJ1-1, with 8 bases aligning to TRBD1. This CDR3 contains 12 residues. Germline V gene data show CDR1 as MNHEY and CDR2 as SVGEGT. V lost 2 bases to trimming and J lost 11 bases; unmatched junction nucleotides: 4. CDR3 in DNA: TGTGCCAGCAGTTACACGGACAGGGCGGCTTTCTTT. Its protein is CASSYTDRAAFF.

This sequence joins TRBV6-6 and TRBJ1-5, with D possibly being TRBD1 (5 bases). This CDR3 region has 15 residues. Trimming took off 6 bases at V and 3 bases at J, with 15 bases between the two ends. Germline V CDR1 and CDR2: MNHNY, SVGAGI (reference sequence). CDR3 coding DNA: TGTGCCAGCAGCGACAGCCAGGGTTTCAATCAGCCCCAGCATTTT. As protein: CASSDSQGFNQPQHF.

V gene TRBV5-1 combines with J gene TRBJ2-2; TRBD2 aligns across 9 bases. Unmatched junction bases numbered 15, after V lost 7 bases and J lost 5 bases. Germline V gives CDR1 SGHRS, CDR2 YFSETQ. The CDR3 is made up of 17 amino acids. DNA for the CDR3: TGCGCCAGCGGCCCCACCTTGAGCGGGGGGCCAACCGGGGAGCTGTTTTTT. Encoded protein: CASGPTLSGGPTGELFF.

The genes are TRBV28 and TRBJ1-5; 9 positions match TRBD1. The CDR3 is made up of 11 amino acids. V gave up 8 bases and J gave up 16 bases; unmatched junction bases: 9. From germline, CDR1 is MDHEN and CDR2 SYDVKM. CDR3 in amino acids: CASGGQGIKHF. DNA of the CDR3: TGTGCCAGCGGGGGACAGGGTATAAAACATTTT.

The V call is TRBV7-2, the J call TRBJ1-3; TRBD1 matches at 10 bases. The germline gives CDR1 SGHTA, CDR2 FQGNSA. V trimming: 6 bases; J trimming: 4 bases; junction bases outside the gene matches: 9. There are 16 residues in the CDR3. CDR3 loop: CASRTPGQGLGNTIYF. DNA of the CDR3: TGTGCCAGCAGAACTCCGGGACAGGGGTTGGGAAACACCATATATTTT.

The chain uses TRBV6-6 and TRBJ1-5, with 9 nucleotides matching TRBD1. V trimming: 6 bases; J trimming: 0 bases; junction bases outside the gene matches: 9. The CDR3 consists of 17 residues. Germline V gene sequence: CDR1 MNHNY, CDR2 SVGAGI (reference sequence). The CDR3 region is CASSRGGQGNSNQPQHF. In nucleotides, the CDR3 is TGTGCCAGCAGCCGAGGGGGACAGGGCAATAGCAATCAGCCCCAGCATTTT.

V usage is TRBV4-3 and J usage is TRBJ1-3, with 8 bases identical to TRBD1. Germline values: CDR1 LGHNA, CDR2 YSLEER. The ends lost 0 bases at V and 9 bases at J; junction bases unmatched: 13. This CDR3 region has 17 residues. CDR3 in amino acids: CASSQEGGTGAASTIYF. Written as DNA, the CDR3 is TGCGCCAGCAGCCAAGAGGGGGGGACAGGAGCCGCGAGCACCATATATTTT.

The genes are TRBV24-1 and TRBJ2-7; 7 bases are a match to TRBD2. The J segment lost 5 bases and the V segment lost 3 bases, leaving 0 bases of the junction unmatched. This CDR3 has 12 amino acids. The germline V gene encodes CDR1 KGHDR and CDR2 SFDVKD. In DNA form, the CDR3 reads TGTGCCACCAGTGATAGCGGGGACGAGCAGTACTTC. Encoded protein: CATSDSGDEQYF.

J is TRBJ1-2 and V is TRBV2; D may be TRBD1 (5 bases). This CDR3 is 14 amino acids long. Trimming cost V 1 base and J 4 bases, with 10 bases left between them. Germline CDR1 and CDR2: SNHLY and FYNNEI. CDR3 bases: TGTGCCAGCAGTGAAGGGTGGCAGGGCTATGGCTACACCTTC. Amino acid sequence: CASSEGWQGYGYTF.

The genes are TRBV4-3 and TRBJ2-3; 10 bases fit TRBD2. CDR1 LGHNA and CDR2 YSLEER come from the germline V gene. V lost 2 bases and J lost 1; bases outside the gene matches: 3. This CDR3 region has 16 residues. The CDR3 DNA sequence: TGCGCCAGCAGCCAAAGAGGGACTAGCGGCACAGATACGCAGTATTTT. The encoded protein is CASSQRGTSGTDTQYF.

The CDR3 spells CASSLAPQWENIQYF. The CDR3 region has the DNA TGTGCCAGCAGTTTGGCTCCACAGTGGGAAAACATTCAGTACTTC. The chain links TRBV28 to TRBJ2-4; unclear D gene. The CDR3 length is 15 residues. The germline CDR1 and CDR2 sequences are MDHEN and SYDVKM. V was trimmed by 3 bases and J by 5 bases, leaving 14 bases between them.

V gene TRBV7-9 combines with J gene TRBJ2-1, with 9 bases lining up with TRBD2. With V trimmed by 5 bases and J by 6 bases, 5 bases remained unmatched. The germline gives CDR1 SEHNR, CDR2 FQNEAQ (reference sequence). This CDR3 has 14 residues. CDR3 sequence: CASSLSGGTNEQFF. The CDR3 DNA is TGTGCCAGCAGCCTCAGCGGGGGGACCAATGAGCAGTTCTTC.

The CDR3 here is CASSLDQGVEPQHF. In nucleotides, the CDR3 is TGTGCCAGCAGCTTAGACCAGGGTGTGGAACCCCAGCATTTT. The V call is TRBV7-2, the J call TRBJ1-5, with a possible D match to TRBD1 (5 bases). The germline V and J ends were trimmed by 1 base and 10 bases, with 14 bases remaining between them. This CDR3 has 14 amino acids. Germline assignment: CDR1 SGHTA and CDR2 FQGNSA.

This chain links TRBV5-6 with TRBJ2-5; D is possibly TRBD1 (6 bases). CDR1 and CDR2 (germline): SGHDT, YYEEEE. The CDR3 totals 13 residues. V lost 5 bases and J lost 1, with 9 bases in between. The CDR3 DNA reads TGTGCCAGCAGGGGGGCCCTCCAAGAGACCCAGTACTTC. Residues: CASRGALQETQYF.

The rearrangement links TRBV10-2 to TRBJ1-1; D is possibly TRBD1 (5 bases). Trimming removed 6 bases at V and 2 bases at J, with 7 bases between. This CDR3 is built from 12 residues. Germline V gene sequence: CDR1 WSHSY, CDR2 SAAADI. The CDR3 region is CASRRGNTEAFF. The CDR3 nucleotides read TGCGCCAGCAGAAGGGGTAACACTGAAGCTTTCTTT.

The gene calls are TRBV28 and TRBJ1-1; TRBD1 matches 8 bases. Germline trimming cut 4 bases from V and 13 bases from J; bases unmatched to any gene: 8. Germline V gives CDR1 MDHEN, CDR2 SYDVKM. This CDR3 contains 12 residues. CDR3 coding DNA: TGTGCCAGCAGTTCAGACAGGGGTAAGCTTTTCTTT. It is translated as CASSSDRGKLFF.

CDR3: CASSPAGAGNEKLFF. CDR3 nucleotides: TGTGCCAGCAGCCCGGCGGGTGCGGGTAATGAAAAACTGTTTTTT. The J gene is TRBJ1-4, the V gene TRBV6-5; D is uncertain. There are 15 residues in the CDR3. The germline V gene encodes CDR1 MNHEY and CDR2 SVGAGI. V was cut by 6 bases and J by 4 bases, with 15 bases left in between.

The V and J genes are TRBV7-6 and TRBJ2-5; D remains ambiguous. Trimming stripped 5 bases from V and 5 bases from J, with 9 bases between. The germline V gene has CDR1 SGHVS and CDR2 FNYEAQ. The length of the CDR3 is 12 residues. The CDR3, as DNA: TGTGCCAGCAGCCTGCCGGTGGAGACCCAGTACTTC. Translating it yields CASSLPVETQYF.

This rearrangement joins TRBV4-1 to TRBJ1-4; TRBD1 agrees at 8 bases. Germline V gene data show CDR1 as MGHRA and CDR2 as YSYEKL. This CDR3 comprises 14 residues. V trimming: 3 bases; J trimming: 7 bases; junction bases outside the gene matches: 4. Here the CDR3 DNA reads TGCGCCAGCAGCCAGACAGGGGTTGGTGAAAAACTGTTTTTT. This sequence encodes CASSQTGVGEKLFF.

This chain uses TRBV28 with TRBJ2-5; perhaps TRBD1 as D (6 bases). Trimming took 7 bases from V and 5 from J, leaving 11 bases between them. Germline loops: CDR1 MDHEN, CDR2 SYDVKM. The CDR3 has 12 residues. The CDR3 region is CASNTGIETQYF. The CDR3 coding sequence is TGTGCCAGCAATACAGGGATTGAGACCCAGTACTTC.

V gene TRBV6-2 or TRBV6-3 combines with J gene TRBJ2-7, with 12 bases aligning to TRBD1. CDR1 is MNHEY and CDR2 is SVGEGT in the germline V gene. With V trimmed by 5 bases and J by 7 bases, 12 bases remained unmatched. The CDR3 has 16 residues. The DNA of the CDR3 is TGTGCCAGCAGTATCCCGCCGGGACAGGGGGCATATGAGCAGTACTTC. This codes for CASSIPPGQGAYEQYF.